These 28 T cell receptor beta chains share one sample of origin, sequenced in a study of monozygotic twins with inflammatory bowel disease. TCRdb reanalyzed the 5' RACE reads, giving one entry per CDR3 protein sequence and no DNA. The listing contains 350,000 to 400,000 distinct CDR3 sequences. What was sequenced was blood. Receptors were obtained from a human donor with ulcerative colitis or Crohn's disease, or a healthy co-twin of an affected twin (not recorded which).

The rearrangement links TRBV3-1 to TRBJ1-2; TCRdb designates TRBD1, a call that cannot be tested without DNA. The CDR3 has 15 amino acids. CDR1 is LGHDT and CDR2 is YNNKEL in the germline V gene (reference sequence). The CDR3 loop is CASSQDWGHGYGYTF.

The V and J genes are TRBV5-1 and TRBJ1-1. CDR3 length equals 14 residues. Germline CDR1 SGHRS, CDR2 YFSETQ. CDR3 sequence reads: CASSLATGEGVAFF.

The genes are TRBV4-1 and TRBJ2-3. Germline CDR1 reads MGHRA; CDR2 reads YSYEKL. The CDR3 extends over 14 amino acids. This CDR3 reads CASSQVLSGDTQYF.

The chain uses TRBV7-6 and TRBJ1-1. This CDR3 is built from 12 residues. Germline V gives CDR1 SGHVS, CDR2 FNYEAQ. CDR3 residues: CASSLQRGEAFF.

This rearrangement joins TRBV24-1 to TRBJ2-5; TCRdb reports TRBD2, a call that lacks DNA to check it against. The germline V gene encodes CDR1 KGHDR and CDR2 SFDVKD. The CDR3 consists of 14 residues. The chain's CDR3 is CATSDPRRGETQYF.

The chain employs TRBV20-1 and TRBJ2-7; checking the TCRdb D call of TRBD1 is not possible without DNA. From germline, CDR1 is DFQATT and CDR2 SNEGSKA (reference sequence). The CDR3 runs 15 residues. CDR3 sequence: CSARDSGASSYEQYF.

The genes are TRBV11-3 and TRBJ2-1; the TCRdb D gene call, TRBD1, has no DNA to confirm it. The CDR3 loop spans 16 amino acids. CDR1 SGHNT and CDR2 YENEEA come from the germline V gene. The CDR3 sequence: CASSLDWGGGNNEQFF.

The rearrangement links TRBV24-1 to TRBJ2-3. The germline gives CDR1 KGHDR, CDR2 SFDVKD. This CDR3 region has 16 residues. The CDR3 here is CATSDGVSVGTDTQYF.

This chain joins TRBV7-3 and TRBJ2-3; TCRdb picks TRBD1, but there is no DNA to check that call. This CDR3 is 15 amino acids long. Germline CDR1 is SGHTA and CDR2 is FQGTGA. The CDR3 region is CASSLTLPPTDTQYF.

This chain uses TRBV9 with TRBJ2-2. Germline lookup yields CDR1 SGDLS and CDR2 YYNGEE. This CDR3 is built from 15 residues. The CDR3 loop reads CASSVEATNTGELFF.

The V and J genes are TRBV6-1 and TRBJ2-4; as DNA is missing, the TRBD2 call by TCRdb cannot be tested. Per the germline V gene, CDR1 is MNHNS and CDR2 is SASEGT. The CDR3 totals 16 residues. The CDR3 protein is CASSPLAGAAHDIQYF.

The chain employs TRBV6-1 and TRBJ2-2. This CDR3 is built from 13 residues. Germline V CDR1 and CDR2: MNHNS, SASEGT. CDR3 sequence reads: CATSPPGPGELFF.

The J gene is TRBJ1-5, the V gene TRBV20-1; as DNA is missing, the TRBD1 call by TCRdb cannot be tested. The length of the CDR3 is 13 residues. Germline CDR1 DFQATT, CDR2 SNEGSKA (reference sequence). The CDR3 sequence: CSADRGRNQPQHF.

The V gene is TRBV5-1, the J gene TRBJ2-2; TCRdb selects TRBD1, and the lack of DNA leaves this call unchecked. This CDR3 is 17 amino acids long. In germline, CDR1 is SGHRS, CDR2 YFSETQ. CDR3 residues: CASSADDRSPVTGELFF.

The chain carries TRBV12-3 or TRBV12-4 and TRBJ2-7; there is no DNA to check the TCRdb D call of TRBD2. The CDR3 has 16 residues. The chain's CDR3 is CASSPPSAGGRVEQYF.

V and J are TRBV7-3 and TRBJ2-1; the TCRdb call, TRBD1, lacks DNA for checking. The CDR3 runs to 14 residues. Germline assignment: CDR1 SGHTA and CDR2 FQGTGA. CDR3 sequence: CASSLSLGAPEQFF.

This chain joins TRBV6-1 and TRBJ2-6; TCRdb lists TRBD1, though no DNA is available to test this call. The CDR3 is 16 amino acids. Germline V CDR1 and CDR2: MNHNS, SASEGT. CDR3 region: CASSRTRPGGANVLTF.

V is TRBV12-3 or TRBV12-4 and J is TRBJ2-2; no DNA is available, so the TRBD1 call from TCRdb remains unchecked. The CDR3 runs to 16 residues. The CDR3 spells CASSLALAGVPGELFF.

The CDR3 sequence: CASSTSSTANTEAFF. The genes are TRBV19 and TRBJ1-1. The CDR3 has 15 amino acids. Germline V CDR1 and CDR2: LNHDA, SQIVND (reference sequence).

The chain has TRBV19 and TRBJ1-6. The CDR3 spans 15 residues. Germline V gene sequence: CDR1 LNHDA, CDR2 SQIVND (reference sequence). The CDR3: CASSNSLLVNSPLHF. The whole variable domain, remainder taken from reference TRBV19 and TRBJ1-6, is DGGITQSPKYLFRKEGQNVTLSCEQNLNHDAMYWYRQDPGQGLRLIYYSQIVNDFQKGDIAEGYSVSREKKESFPLTVTSAQKNPTAFYLCASSNSLLVNSPLHFGNGTRLTVT.

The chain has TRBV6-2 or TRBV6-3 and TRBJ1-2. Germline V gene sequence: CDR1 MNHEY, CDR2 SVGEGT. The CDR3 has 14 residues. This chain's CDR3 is CASSRQGYANGYTF.

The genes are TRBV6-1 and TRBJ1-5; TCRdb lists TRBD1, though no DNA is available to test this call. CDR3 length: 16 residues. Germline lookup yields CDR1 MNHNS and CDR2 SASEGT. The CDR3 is CASRADRVSRNQPQHF.

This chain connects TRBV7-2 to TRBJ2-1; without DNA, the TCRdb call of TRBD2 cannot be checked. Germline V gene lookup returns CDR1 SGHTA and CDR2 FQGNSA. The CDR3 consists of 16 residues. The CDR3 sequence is CASSLVSGGAYNEQFF.

CDR3: CASTRTGIYEQYF. This chain links TRBV6-1 with TRBJ2-7; TCRdb's D call, TRBD1, is unchecked because there is no DNA. The CDR3 has 13 residues. Germline V CDR1 and CDR2: MNHNS, SASEGT.

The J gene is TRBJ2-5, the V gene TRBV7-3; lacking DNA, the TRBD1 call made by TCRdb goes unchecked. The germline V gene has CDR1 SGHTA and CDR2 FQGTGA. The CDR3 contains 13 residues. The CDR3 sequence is CASSLAGFETQYF. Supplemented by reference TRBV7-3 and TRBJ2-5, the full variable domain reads GAGVSQTPSNKVTEKGKYVELRCDPISGHTALYWYRQSLGQGPEFLIYFQGTGAADDSGLPNDRFFAVRPEGSVSTLKIQRTERGDSAVYLCASSLAGFETQYFGPGTRLLVL.

Here the CDR3 reads CAIKTGTGAYEQYF. The chain links TRBV10-3 to TRBJ2-7; TCRdb designates TRBD1, a call that cannot be tested without DNA. The CDR3 spans 14 residues. Germline CDR1 is ENHRY and CDR2 is SYGVKD.

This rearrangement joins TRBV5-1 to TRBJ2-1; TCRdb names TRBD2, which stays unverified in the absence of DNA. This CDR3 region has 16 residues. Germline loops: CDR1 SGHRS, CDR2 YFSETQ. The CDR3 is CASSLTSGGDYNEQFF.

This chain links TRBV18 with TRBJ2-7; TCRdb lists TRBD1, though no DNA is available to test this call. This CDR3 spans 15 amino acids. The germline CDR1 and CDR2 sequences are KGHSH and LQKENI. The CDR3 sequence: CASSRRVQGTYEQYF.